The clone carrying this TCR beta chain has a single count. The antigen is unknown. This specimen comes from a study of shared clonotypes between healthy human individuals. This CDR3 contains 16 residues. Germline-derived CDR1 and CDR2 are KGHSH and LQKENI. The V segment lost 6 bases and the J segment 4 bases; nucleotides outside the gene matches: 13. Whole-study results and caveats: Relative to memory subsets, naive subsets generally showed larger estimated richness. Rarefaction curves obtained for sorted subsets showed sequencing incomplete despite large depth.

The table came from immunoSEQ multiplex PCR; TCRdb's copy has only in-frame clones and leaves some out. The table shows about 1,500,000 clones, with about 96% occurring only once. This sequence was found in a man aged 25-45 years in good health. Source material: naive CD4+ T cells sorted from blood. This sample's subset: CD45RA+ positively selected. The chain uses TRBV18 and TRBJ2-5; 8 nucleotides match TRBD1. The CDR3 loop reads CASSVGQGALGETQYF. CDR3 nucleotide sequence: TGTGCCAGCTCCGTGGGGCAGGGGGCTCTCGGAGAGACCCAGTACTTC.